The source of this T cell receptor (beta chain) is a study of shared clonotypes between healthy human individuals. For the study at large: Used for every donor were three CD4 naive, three CD4 memory, two CD8 naive and one CD8 memory plate.

Selected positively for CCR7 and CD45RO-negative, naive CD8 cells excluded terminally differentiated effector memory CD45RA+ cells. The CDR3 spans 16 residues. J was trimmed by 0 bases and V by 5 bases; bases with no gene match: 1. Germline CDR1 and CDR2: SEHNR and FQNEAQ (reference sequence). Profiling relied on immunoSEQ multiplex PCR, and the TCRdb table lists in-frame clones only, not all of them. The sample consists of roughly 890,000 clones, 80% to 95% of them appearing once. V is TRBV7-9 and J is TRBJ2-1; TRBD2 matches at 13 bases. Material for sequencing was naive CD8+ T cells sorted from blood. This clonotype originated in a man aged 30 to 45 in good health. CDR3 sequence: CASSGLAGVSYNEQFF. The CDR3 nucleotides read TGTGCCAGCAGCGGACTAGCGGGAGTCTCCTACAATGAGCAGTTCTTC.